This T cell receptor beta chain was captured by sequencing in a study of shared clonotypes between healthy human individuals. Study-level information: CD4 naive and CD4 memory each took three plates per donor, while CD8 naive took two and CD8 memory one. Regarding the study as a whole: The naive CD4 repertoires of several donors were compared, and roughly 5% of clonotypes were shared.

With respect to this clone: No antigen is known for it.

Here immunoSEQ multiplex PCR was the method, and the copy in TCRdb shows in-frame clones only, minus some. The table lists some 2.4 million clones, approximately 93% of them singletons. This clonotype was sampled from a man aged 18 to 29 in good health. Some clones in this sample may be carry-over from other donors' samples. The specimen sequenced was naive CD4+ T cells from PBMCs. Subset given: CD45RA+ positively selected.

The DNA for the CDR3 is TGTGCCAGCAGTTGGGGTGGAGATACGCAGTATTTT. Translating it yields CASSWGGDTQYF. V and J are TRBV28 and TRBJ2-3; D not resolved. From germline, CDR1 is MDHEN and CDR2 SYDVKM. V was pared by 4 bases and J by 5 bases, with 7 bases between. CDR3 length: 12 residues.